These 25 T cell receptor beta chains originate from one sample sequenced in a study of blood T cell repertoires in COVID-19. Data came from immunoSEQ multiplex PCR; TCRdb stores just in-frame clones and leaves some out. The sample holds some 190,000 clones; about 83% are singletons and the top ten take roughly 4.6%. The sequenced sample was peripheral blood. These receptors were taken from a woman between 65 and 79 years old with active or convalescent COVID-19.

The rearrangement links TRBV7-8 to TRBJ2-2; maybe TRBD2 (6 bases). Trimming removed 2 bases from V and 6 bases from J, with 16 bases in between. CDR1 and CDR2 (germline): SGHVS, FQNEAQ. The CDR3 runs to 16 residues. The CDR3 spells CASSLWTGVNSGELFF. CDR3 bases: TGTGCCAGCAGCTTATGGACGGGAGTTAACTCCGGGGAGCTGTTTTTT.

The chain links TRBV4-1 to TRBJ1-6, with 7 positions matching TRBD1. The CDR3 length is 15 residues. The trim removed 3 bases at V and 9 bases at J, leaving 8 bases unmatched. Germline CDR1 and CDR2: MGHRA and YSYEKL. CDR3 in DNA: TGCGCCAGCAGCCAGGAAGGCCAGGGGGTTTCACCCCTCCACTTT. This encodes CASSQEGQGVSPLHF.

The rearrangement links TRBV9 to TRBJ2-5; 7 bases map to TRBD1. After removal of 3 bases from V and 1 base from J, the junction contained 3 bases not matched to a gene. Germline loops: CDR1 SGDLS, CDR2 YYNGEE. The CDR3 extends over 14 amino acids. The CDR3 DNA is TGTGCCAGCAGCGAGGACAGGTCCCAAGAGACCCAGTACTTC. This sequence encodes CASSEDRSQETQYF.

The rearrangement uses TRBV28 and TRBJ1-1; maybe TRBD1 (6 bases). The germline V gene encodes CDR1 MDHEN and CDR2 SYDVKM. The CDR3 sequence is 16 residues long. V lost 5 bases to trimming and J lost 1 base, with 17 bases between them. Here the CDR3 reads CASSPNRGGGNTEAFF. CDR3 coding DNA: TGTGCCAGCAGTCCTAACCGTGGGGGCGGGAACACTGAAGCTTTCTTT.

The chain couples TRBV28 to TRBJ1-2; 7 nucleotides agree with TRBD1. J gave up 8 bases and V 7 bases, and 13 bases lay outside the gene matches. CDR1 is MDHEN and CDR2 is SYDVKM in the germline V gene. This CDR3 region has 14 residues. The CDR3 is CASNMDRKVGGYTF. The CDR3 nucleotides read TGTGCCAGCAACATGGACAGGAAGGTTGGGGGCTACACCTTC.

The V and J genes are TRBV5-1 and TRBJ1-4; 8 positions match TRBD1. V was pared by 4 bases and J by 7 bases, with 9 bases of the junction left unmatched. This CDR3 is 15 amino acids long. Germline V gene lookup returns CDR1 SGHRS and CDR2 YFSETQ. CDR3 amino acids: CASSPGTGGGEKLFF. The CDR3 DNA reads as TGCGCCAGCAGCCCCGGGACAGGAGGGGGTGAAAAACTGTTTTTT.

The chain recombines TRBV7-2 with TRBJ2-2, with D maybe TRBD1 (6 bases). CDR1 and CDR2 from the germline V gene are SGHTA and FQGNSA. The CDR3 contains 15 residues. Trimming removed 2 bases at V and 7 bases at J, with 14 bases between. This CDR3 is CASSLLGGVIGELFF. The CDR3 DNA reads as TGTGCCAGCAGCTTATTAGGGGGAGTGATCGGGGAGCTGTTTTTT.

The genes are TRBV6-5 and TRBJ1-2, with D unclear. The V gene's germline CDR1 is MNHEY and CDR2 SVGAGI. Trimming took 0 bases from V and 4 from J, leaving 9 bases between them. This CDR3 comprises 14 residues. The CDR3 region is CASSYSRSAYGYTF. In nucleotides, the CDR3 is TGTGCCAGCAGTTACTCGAGGTCAGCCTATGGCTACACCTTC.

In its sample, this clone was seen once. The chain carries TRBV27 and TRBJ2-2, with 7 bases fitting TRBD1. This CDR3 contains 16 residues. Germline loops: CDR1 MNHEY, CDR2 SMNVEV (reference sequence). The J segment lost 6 bases and the V segment lost 1 base, leaving 8 bases of the junction unmatched. CDR3 in amino acids: CASSLLKLRGPGELFF. DNA for the CDR3: TGTGCCAGCAGTTTATTGAAACTTAGGGGGCCCGGGGAGCTGTTTTTT.

For this clone: At one end, the junction sequence differs from germline, possibly due to a read error. The chain uses TRBV11-2 and TRBJ2-7, with TRBD2 matching over 10 bases. The germline gives CDR1 SGHAT, CDR2 FQNNGV. There are 13 residues in the CDR3. The CDR3 spells CASSGRSGRDRWF. CDR3 DNA sequence: TGTGCCAGCAGCGGGAGGAGCGGGAGGGACCGGTGGTTC.

This clone was seen only a few times. This chain uses TRBV30 with TRBJ1-6; D not certain. Trimming stripped 5 bases from V and 8 bases from J, with 16 bases between. The CDR3 extends over 14 amino acids. Germline V gives CDR1 GTSNPN, CDR2 SVGIG (reference sequence). CDR3 coding DNA: TGTGCCTGGTCCATAGGAGATAGGTATTCACCCCTCCACTTT. Its protein is CAWSIGDRYSPLHF.

The V and J genes are TRBV3-1 (or the pseudogene TRBV3-2) and TRBJ2-7, with D possibly matching TRBD2 (5 bases). Germline lookup yields CDR1 LGHDT and CDR2 YNNKEL (reference sequence). The ends were cut back, 5 bases at V and 5 bases at J, with 19 bases in the middle. The CDR3 consists of 15 residues. The CDR3 region is CASSDIPAFGNEQYF. The CDR3 region has the DNA TGTGCCAGCAGCGACATCCCCGCCTTCGGGAACGAGCAGTACTTC.

The V and J genes are TRBV9 and TRBJ1-1, with a possible D match to TRBD1 (6 bases). The germline V gene encodes CDR1 SGDLS and CDR2 YYNGEE. Trimming removed 3 bases at V and 0 bases at J, with 9 bases between. The CDR3 extends over 14 amino acids. CDR3 in DNA: TGTGCCAGCAGCGCGGGACATCTGAACACTGAAGCTTTCTTT. It codes for CASSAGHLNTEAFF.

The chain recombines TRBV19 with TRBJ1-2, with D possibly TRBD1 on 6 matching bases. Trimming pared 5 bases from V and 7 bases from J, leaving 23 bases between. The CDR3 has 16 residues. Germline assignment: CDR1 LNHDA and CDR2 SQIVND (reference sequence). The CDR3 DNA reads TGTGCCAGTAGTCCCCAAAACCGGGGGGCGGCGAGTGGCTACACCTTC. It specifies CASSPQNRGAASGYTF.

This clone was counted only a few times. This chain links TRBV7-9 with TRBJ2-2; D not resolved. V was pared by 8 bases and J by 5 bases, with 15 bases between. Germline CDR1 reads SEHNR; CDR2 reads FQNEAQ (reference sequence). The CDR3 consists of 14 residues. The CDR3 DNA sequence: TGTGCCAGCGTAACCGGCGGTCGGACCGGGGAGCTGTTTTTT. It translates to CASVTGGRTGELFF.

The V and J genes are TRBV19 and TRBJ2-7, with TRBD2 as a possible D gene (6 bases). Trimming removed 6 bases at V and 2 bases at J, with 20 bases between. The CDR3 covers 16 residues. Germline CDR1 and CDR2: LNHDA and SQIVND (reference sequence). The CDR3 reads CASRTWVRGVPYEQYF. The DNA of the CDR3 is TGTGCCAGTAGGACATGGGTGCGGGGAGTCCCCTACGAGCAGTACTTC.

V is TRBV5-4 and J is TRBJ2-7, with 7 bases fitting TRBD2. The V gene end was trimmed by 0 bases and the J gene end by 2 bases; junction bases not matched to a gene: 8. The germline CDR1 and CDR2 sequences are SGHNT and YYREEE (reference sequence). This CDR3 has 16 amino acids. DNA for the CDR3: TGTGCCAGCAGCTTGGGGCGGGAGCTCCTCACCTACGAGCAGTACTTC. Encoded protein: CASSLGRELLTYEQYF.

This clone showed up just once. The chain links TRBV27 to TRBJ1-4, with 9 bases that match TRBD1. This CDR3 comprises 16 residues. Germline assignment: CDR1 MNHEY and CDR2 SMNVEV (reference sequence). V was pared by 4 bases and J by 10 bases, with 13 bases of the junction left unmatched. The CDR3 is CASSSLYRGRFGKLFF. The CDR3 bases are TGTGCCAGCAGTTCCCTTTACAGGGGGCGGTTTGGAAAACTGTTTTTT.

This chain uses TRBV15 with TRBJ2-5; perhaps TRBD1 as D (5 bases). CDR1 is LNHNV and CDR2 is YYDKDF in the germline V gene (reference sequence). Trimming removed 1 base from V and 4 bases from J, with 10 bases in between. The CDR3 has 14 amino acids. CDR3 loop: CATSRGDGAETQYF. The CDR3 coding sequence is TGTGCCACCAGCAGAGGGGATGGGGCAGAGACCCAGTACTTC.

This chain uses TRBV5-4 with TRBJ1-2; 9 nucleotides line up with TRBD1. Germline CDR1 is SGHNT and CDR2 is YYREEE (reference sequence). J lost 4 bases, V lost 2 bases, and 9 bases had no gene match. The CDR3 has 16 residues. The CDR3 DNA is TGTGCCAGCAGCTTACGGGGACAGGGCGACGCCTATGGCTACACCTTC. This encodes CASSLRGQGDAYGYTF.

The V and J genes are TRBV29-1 and TRBJ1-1; tentatively, D is TRBD1 (5 bases). CDR1 SQVTM and CDR2 ANQGSEA come from the germline V gene. V lost 4 bases to trimming and J lost 6 bases, with 6 bases between them. The CDR3 spans 10 residues. The CDR3 sequence is CSVVRAEAFF. CDR3 DNA sequence: TGCAGCGTTGTCAGGGCTGAAGCTTTCTTT.

This clone showed up just once. The genes are TRBV10-2 and TRBJ1-4; no clear D gene. Germline V CDR1 and CDR2: WSHSY, SAAADI. Between the trimmed V and J ends, which lost 6 bases and 3 bases, there was a span of 2 bases. The CDR3 extends over 11 amino acids. CDR3 DNA sequence: TGCGCCAGCAGCTCTAATGAAAAACTGTTTTTT. Its translation is CASSSNEKLFF.

The CDR3 DNA is TGTGCCAGTAGGCCACCGGGACAGGCCGTCGGGGACACTGAAGCTTTCTTT. It specifies CASRPPGQAVGDTEAFF. The V gene is TRBV19, the J gene TRBJ1-1, with 8 positions matching TRBD1. The V gene end was trimmed by 6 bases and the J gene end by 3 bases; junction bases not matched to a gene: 15. Germline V lookup: CDR1 LNHDA, CDR2 SQIVND (reference sequence). The CDR3 runs 17 residues.

This chain joins TRBV9 and TRBJ2-3; 10 nucleotides agree with TRBD2. Per germline, CDR1 SGDLS and CDR2 YYNGEE. V gave up 4 bases and J gave up 6 bases; unmatched junction bases: 11. The CDR3 length is 16 residues. CDR3 amino acids: CASSPRVAGGTDTQYF. CDR3 sequence (DNA): TGTGCCAGCAGCCCCCGGGTAGCGGGAGGTACCGATACGCAGTATTTT.

The chain is built from TRBV11-2 and TRBJ2-7; D is ambiguous. Germline V gene lookup returns CDR1 SGHAT and CDR2 FQNNGV. The germline V and J ends were trimmed by 0 bases and 2 bases, with 11 bases remaining between them. The CDR3 runs 15 residues. Here the CDR3 DNA reads TGTGCCAGCAGCTTAGAGGCAGGCCCTACCTACGAGCAGTACTTC. Its translation: CASSLEAGPTYEQYF.